This TCR beta chain was sequenced for a study of vaccination and CD4 T cells after COVID-19. About the research overall: The post-COVID samples were taken a median roughly 98 days after diagnosis, anywhere from 35 to 161.

Sequenced with the Oncomine TCR Beta short-read assay was DNA taken from cultured CD4+ T cells. TCRdb re-called the PCR reads through MiXCR, storing one row per CDR3 protein. Here the sample spans approximately 15,000 distinct CDR3 sequences, under 55% being singletons. Time point in this sample: late sampling 161 to 241 days after vaccination in three convalescent patients. As to treatment: roughly nine-day PBMC culture with coronavirus spike peptide pools or control peptides (ViraFEST assay). With peptide pools, ViraFEST first expanded antigen-specific T cells and afterwards sequenced their TCRs. Cell culture was performed with roughly 2 million PBMCs per well in the presence of about 11 IU/ml IL-2 and approximately 9.6 ug/ml peptide pools. The CDR3 has 13 amino acids. V shed 4 bases, J shed 6 bases, and the junction held 3 bases outside the gene matches. CDR1 LNHDA and CDR2 SQIVND come from the germline V gene (reference sequence).

To note about this clonotype: Its matching antigen is unknown.

The rearrangement uses TRBV19 and TRBJ1-5; 7 bases match TRBD1. The sequence was obtained from a human donor who had recovered from COVID-19. The specimen was CD4+ T cells from blood, cultured in vitro, collected about 7 months after SARS-CoV-2 vaccination. CDR3 coding DNA: TGTGCCAGTAGTACCCGACAGGGTCAGCCCCAGCATTTT. It encodes CASSTRQGQPQHF.